This TCR beta chain came from a study of T cells in localized non-small cell lung cancer. Study results and caveats: Among blood samples, higher T cell density accompanied longer overall survival. Sequencing was limited to one tumor region, leaving the possibility of heterogeneity open. It was uninvolved adjacent lung that showed the highest T cell clonality, exceeding tumor. There were a median 57 of the top 100 tumor clones appearing in adjacent lung.

This clone was seen only once. The antigen remains undetermined. Germline CDR1 reads SGHNT; CDR2 reads YYREEE (reference sequence). This CDR3 is 14 amino acids long. V was shortened by 4 bases and J by 2 bases, with 10 bases between the two germline ends. Clones were sequenced by immunoSEQ multiplex PCR, and TCRdb holds only the in-frame ones, with some missing. The table has tens of thousands of clones, 86% seen once; the top ten hold around 1.1%. This chain joins TRBV5-4 and TRBJ2-1; no reliable D call. The TCR sequence derives from a woman aged 40 to 75 with stage I lung adenocarcinoma. The sample consisted of peripheral blood, taken before any cancer treatment. In nucleotides, the CDR3 is TGTGCCAGCAGCCCCCAATACACCTACAATGAGCAGTTCTTC. It translates to CASSPQYTYNEQFF. Full variable domain (outside the CDR3, taken from reference TRBV5-4 and TRBJ2-1): ETGVTQSPTHLIKTRGQQVTLRCSSQSGHNTVSWYQQALGQGPQFIFQYYREEENGRGNFPPRFSGLQFPNYSSELNVNALELDDSALYLCASSPQYTYNEQFFGPGTRLTVL.